Following are 5 T cell receptor beta chains from one sample sequenced in a study of Ad26.COV2.S vaccination and SARS-CoV-2 variants. Clones were sequenced by immunoSEQ multiplex PCR, and TCRdb holds only the in-frame ones, with some missing. In the table there are under 150,000 clones, about nine tenths of which are singletons. The sample in question was peripheral blood, obtained after recovery from COVID-19. These receptors all come from a human donor who had recovered from COVID-19.

J is TRBJ1-1 and V is TRBV9; D remains unclear. Trimming shortened V by 0 bases and J by 0 bases, and 15 bases separated the two germline ends. Germline V gives CDR1 SGDLS, CDR2 YYNGEE. This CDR3 spans 17 amino acids. CDR3: CASSVGIGGTLNTEAFF. The CDR3, as DNA: TGTGCCAGCAGCGTAGGAATCGGCGGAACCTTGAACACTGAAGCTTTCTTT.

This chain links TRBV5-1 with TRBJ2-2; 7 bases line up with TRBD1. The germline V gene has CDR1 SGHRS and CDR2 YFSETQ. The J segment lost 1 base and the V segment lost 2 bases, leaving 2 bases of the junction unmatched. There are 15 residues in the CDR3. The CDR3 coding sequence is TGCGCCAGCAGCTTTTGGACAGGGAACACCGGGGAGCTGTTTTTT. Amino acid sequence: CASSFWTGNTGELFF.

The V gene is TRBV3-1 (or the pseudogene TRBV3-2), the J gene TRBJ2-4; 8 bases are shared with TRBD1. Trimming removed 3 bases from V and 10 bases from J; junction bases left unmatched: 14. The CDR3 has 16 residues. From germline, CDR1 is LGHDT and CDR2 YNNKEL (reference sequence). The CDR3 sequence is CASSHNGRRGREIQYF. Here the CDR3 DNA reads TGTGCCAGCAGCCACAACGGTCGCAGGGGGCGTGAGATTCAGTACTTC.

CDR3 sequence reads: CASRKPGQGPYEQYF. DNA for the CDR3: TGTGCCAGTAGGAAACCGGGACAGGGGCCCTACGAGCAGTACTTC. The gene calls are TRBV19 and TRBJ2-7; 10 nucleotides line up with TRBD1. The CDR3 covers 15 residues. CDR1 and CDR2 from the germline V gene are LNHDA and SQIVND (reference sequence). The junction had 7 bases not matched to a gene; V was cut back by 6 bases and J by 2 bases.

This clone was found once. The chain employs TRBV28 and TRBJ1-5; weak D call: TRBD1 (6 bases). Deletions cut 2 bases from V and 1 base from J, with 9 bases between. This CDR3 comprises 15 residues. Germline V lookup: CDR1 MDHEN, CDR2 SYDVKM. The DNA of the CDR3 is TGTGCCAGCAGTTTAAGGGACACCAGCAATCAGCCCCAGCATTTT. Protein: CASSLRDTSNQPQHF.